A selection of T cell receptor beta chains follows, all from one sample in a study of cytomegalovirus exposure and HLA in healthy donors. TCRdb keeps only in-frame clones here, not all; method: immunoSEQ multiplex PCR. Of some 180,000 clones in the sample, around 82% were seen once. Sequencing was carried out using PBMCs. Receptors were obtained from a man aged 35-49 years in good health and CMV-seropositive. Both conserved end residues are part of each CDR3. D genes are given only for firm matches. Some rows mark clone size as missing; the rest say once, few, many or name a class of expanded clone.

>TRBD1|-|TRBJ1-2|TRBV5-1
CASSFGQGQGYTF
TGCGCCAGCAGCTTTGGACAGGGACAAGGCTACACCTTC
>-|-|TRBJ1-4|TRBV28
CASSLGPREKLFF
TGTGCCAGCAGTTTGGGGCCACGCGAAAAACTGTTTTTT
>TRBD1|-|TRBJ2-5|TRBV2
CASSKQGAGETQYF
TGTGCCAGCAGTAAACAGGGGGCAGGGGAGACCCAGTACTTC
>TRBD1|few|TRBJ2-7|TRBV4-1
CASSQAGGDRGYEQYF
TGCGCCAGCAGCCAAGCGGGGGGGGACAGGGGTTACGAGCAGTACTTC
>TRBD2|-|TRBJ2-5|TRBV30
CAWSVLQREKGETQYF
TGTGCCTGGAGTGTTTTACAGCGGGAGAAGGGTGAGACCCAGTACTTC
>TRBD1|-|TRBJ1-4|TRBV10-3
CATHRDRQEKLFF
TGTGCCACCCACCGGGACAGGCAAGAAAAACTGTTTTTT
>-|-|TRBJ1-1|TRBV20-1
CSASLRLEAFF
TGCAGTGCTAGTCTCCGTCTTGAAGCTTTCTTT
>TRBD1|-|TRBJ2-2|TRBV13
CASSPGQGRTGELFF
TGTGCCAGCAGCCCGGGACAGGGACGCACCGGGGAGCTGTTTTTT
>TRBD2|-|TRBJ2-1|TRBV5-1
CASSRSSPSGSYNEQFF
TGCGCCAGCAGCAGATCAAGCCCTAGCGGGAGTTACAATGAGCAGTTCTTC
>TRBD2|-|TRBJ2-3|TRBV27
CATRLAGGGDTQYF
TGTGCCACCAGACTAGCGGGAGGGGGGGATACGCAGTATTTT
>TRBD2|-|TRBJ2-1|TRBV27
CASSLRVAGGPGNEQFF
TGTGCCAGCAGCCTGAGGGTGGCGGGAGGGCCAGGGAATGAGCAGTTCTTC
>-|-|TRBJ2-7|TRBV6-1
CASRGGLAVSYEQYF
TGTGCCAGCAGGGGGGGGCTAGCGGTCTCCTACGAGCAGTACTTC
>-|-|TRBJ2-7|TRBV11-1
CASSLQGPPSYEQYF
TGTGCCAGCAGCTTACAGGGTCCTCCTTCCTACGAGCAGTACTTC
>-|-|TRBJ2-1|TRBV7-3
CASSLSGGEQFF
TGTGCCAGCAGCTTATCCGGAGGTGAGCAGTTCTTC
>TRBD1|-|TRBJ1-2|TRBV18
CASSPAGGYGYTF
TGTGCCAGCTCACCTGCAGGGGGCTATGGCTACACCTTC
>-|-|TRBJ1-1|TRBV5-1
CASSLDQIKAFF
TGCGCCAGCAGCTTGGATCAGATAAAAGCTTTCTTT
>TRBD2|-|TRBJ2-7|TRBV9
CASSVSGGGGSDEQYF
TGTGCCAGCAGCGTATCTGGGGGGGGAGGATCCGACGAGCAGTACTTC
>-|-|TRBJ2-7|TRBV7-9
CASSSSWEEQYF
TGTGCCAGCAGCTCTAGCTGGGAGGAGCAGTACTTC
>-|-|TRBJ2-7|TRBV12-2
CASRSGTNENYEQYF
TGTGCAAGTCGATCCGGGACAAACGAAAATTACGAGCAGTACTTC
>-|-|TRBJ2-5|TRBV20-1
CSWRGGETQYF
TGCAGCTGGAGGGGGGGAGAGACCCAGTACTTC
>-|-|TRBJ2-6|TRBV2
CASSEGFQISGANVLTF
TGTGCCAGCAGTGAAGGTTTCCAAATCTCTGGGGCCAACGTCCTGACTTTC
>TRBD2|-|TRBJ2-3|TRBV19
CASSIVAGLANTDTQYF
TGTGCCAGTAGTATAGTAGCGGGACTAGCGAACACAGATACGCAGTATTTT
>TRBD1|once|TRBJ2-1|TRBV5-1
CASSETGTGDEQFF
TGCGCCAGCAGCGAAACCGGGACAGGGGATGAGCAGTTCTTC
>-|-|TRBJ2-7|TRBV6-5
CASSYAGTFYEQYF
TGTGCCAGCAGTTATGCGGGAACCTTCTACGAGCAGTACTTC
>TRBD2|-|TRBJ2-1|TRBV4-2
CASSQGLAGGSYNEQFF
TGTGCCAGCAGCCAAGGCCTAGCGGGAGGTTCTTACAATGAGCAGTTCTTC
>TRBD2|-|TRBJ2-2|TRBV7-3
CASSLRTRSINSTGELFF
TGTGCCAGCAGCTTACGGACTAGATCAATCAACTCCACCGGGGAGCTGTTTTTT
>TRBD2|once|TRBJ2-2|TRBV2
CASTGREGLTGELFF
TGTGCCAGCACGGGGCGGGAGGGCCTCACCGGGGAGCTGTTTTTT
>TRBD2|once|TRBJ2-7|TRBV27
CASSLALAGEQYF
TGTGCCAGCAGTTTAGCACTAGCGGGTGAGCAGTACTTC
>-|-|TRBJ2-2|TRBV5-1
CASSSTPGVTGELFF
TGCGCCAGCAGCTCGACACCAGGGGTCACCGGGGAGCTGTTTTTT
>-|few|TRBJ2-7|TRBV6-4
CASRCEGHYEQYF
TGTGCCAGCAGGTGCGAGGGACACTACGAGCAGTACTTC